This TCR beta chain stems from a study of molecular identifiers for immune sequencing clone quantification. Study as a whole: Four of five splits of RNA from about 20,000 or 100,000 naive CD8 cells were sequenced in replicates. Study-wide findings and caveats: A shared barcode on identical TCR molecules could lead to underestimated sizes for highly expanded clones. Whereas naive cells kept under 1% of molecules in clones above 20 RNA copies, such clones held over 98% in effectors.

TCRdb re-derived calls from the PCR reads in MiXCR, one entry per CDR3 protein. The profile shows about 40,000 distinct CDR3 sequences, approximately 17% of them singletons. Sorting captured naive CD8 T cells as CD8+CD4-CCR7+CD45RA+. Germline lookup yields CDR1 SQVTM and CDR2 ANQGSEA. Trimming shortened V by 7 bases and J by 2 bases, and 14 bases separated the two germline ends. This CDR3 has 13 residues. A remark on this clonotype: The antigen is unknown. This could be a read error, since a much larger clone is one nucleotide away. This likely comes from a read error, as the CDR3 has no conserved phenylalanine or tryptophan at its end.

The V and J genes are TRBV29-1 and TRBJ2-5; D is ambiguous. The receptor's source is a human donor in good health. Some libraries in this study had Jurkat cell RNA spiked in. The sample comprised naive CD8+ T cells from blood, with Jurkat cell RNA spiked in. Subset described: FACS-sorted CD8+CD4-CCR7+CD45RA+ naive T cells. CDR3 in amino acids: CSGSQRSQETQYS. The CDR3 DNA reads as TGCAGCGGGTCACAGCGATCGCAAGAGACCCAGTACTCC.